These 26 T cell receptor beta chains came from one sample sequenced in a study of early T cells in non-severe SARS-CoV-2 infection. TCRdb redid the calling of the 5' RACE reads with MiXCR, one entry per CDR3 protein. The data show tens of thousands of distinct CDR3 sequences, with under 5.5% seen just once and 5.5% to 7% held by the top ten. Sequences were derived from whole blood, sampled at baseline. These receptors were collected from an adult who was a healthcare worker with PCR-confirmed SARS-CoV-2 infection or an uninfected control (not recorded which).

V gene TRBV11-2 combines with J gene TRBJ2-3; D perhaps matches TRBD2 (6 bases). This CDR3 is built from 13 residues. Germline V CDR1 and CDR2: SGHAT, FQNNGV. With 6 bases removed from V and 12 bases from J, the gap between germline ends came to 19 bases. The CDR3 bases are TGTGCCAGCAGTTCACCACTAGCTCCGACCCAGTATTTT. It yields the protein CASSSPLAPTQYF.

In the case of this clonotype: A much larger clone lies a single base off, so this may be a read error. The J gene is TRBJ2-7, the V gene TRBV28; no clear D gene. Trimming stripped 3 bases from V and 2 bases from J, with 14 bases between. The CDR3 contains 15 residues. Germline V gene data show CDR1 as MDHEN and CDR2 as SYDVKM. CDR3 nucleotides: TGTGCCAGCAGTTTGATGGCAGTTAGCCCCTACGAGCAGTACTTC. It specifies CASSLMAVSPYEQYF.

This clonotype was observed many times. This chain uses TRBV24-1 with TRBJ2-5, with TRBD1 matching 9 bases. V lost 5 bases to trimming and J lost 4 bases; unmatched junction nucleotides: 7. The CDR3 sequence is 15 residues long. CDR1 and CDR2 from the germline V gene are KGHDR and SFDVKD. In DNA, the CDR3 is TGTGCCACCAGTGCCGGGACAGGGTCTCGAGAGACCCAGTACTTC. It codes for CATSAGTGSRETQYF.

This clonotype has just a few counts. The V gene is TRBV29-1, the J gene TRBJ2-7; 8 nucleotides align to TRBD2. V was pared by 7 bases and J by 2 bases, with 4 bases of the junction left unmatched. CDR1 and CDR2 (germline): SQVTM, ANQGSEA. The CDR3 length is 12 residues. This chain's CDR3 is CSAYGGAYEQYF. The CDR3 region has the DNA TGCAGCGCGTACGGGGGGGCCTACGAGCAGTACTTC.

This clonotype was seen repeatedly, ten times or more. The rearrangement joins TRBV7-2 to TRBJ2-5; 10 positions match TRBD2. The CDR3 runs 14 residues. V gave up 4 bases and J gave up 4 bases; unmatched junction bases: 3. Per the germline V gene, CDR1 is SGHTA and CDR2 is FQGNSA. This CDR3 reads CASSSTSGVETQYF. The CDR3, as DNA: TGTGCCAGCAGCTCCACTAGCGGGGTAGAGACCCAGTACTTC.

This clonotype is medium-sized within its sample. This chain joins TRBV6-6 and TRBJ2-2, with TRBD1 matching over 7 bases. This CDR3 spans 15 amino acids. Per germline, CDR1 MNHNY and CDR2 SVGAGI (reference sequence). The V segment lost 5 bases and the J segment 1 base; nucleotides outside the gene matches: 4. The DNA for the CDR3 is TGTGCCAGCAGTGATACAGGGGTGAACACCGGGGAGCTGTTTTTT. This codes for CASSDTGVNTGELFF.

The chain is built from TRBV12-3 or TRBV12-4 and TRBJ2-5; D is perhaps TRBD1 (5 bases). V lost 5 bases and J 5 bases, leaving 12 bases between the germline ends. This CDR3 spans 13 amino acids. CDR3 residues: CASSLHSGETQYF. The CDR3 DNA follows: TGTGCCAGCAGTCTACACTCAGGGGAGACCCAGTACTTC.

Ten or more counts support this clonotype. The genes are TRBV4-3 and TRBJ2-7; D is undetermined. The CDR3 has 15 residues. Germline CDR1 reads LGHNA; CDR2 reads YSLEER. V was cut by 0 bases and J by 3 bases, with 12 bases left in between. This chain's CDR3 is CASSQELRPHYEQYF. In nucleotides, the CDR3 is TGCGCCAGCAGCCAAGAACTGCGTCCCCACTACGAGCAGTACTTC.

Ten or more counts support this clonotype. The V call is TRBV20-1, the J call TRBJ2-5; D is perhaps TRBD1 (5 bases). The V end was cut by 6 bases, the J end by 4 bases, with 18 bases between. This CDR3 is 14 amino acids long. Germline V gene sequence: CDR1 DFQATT, CDR2 SNEGSKA (reference sequence). Written as DNA, the CDR3 is TGCAGTGCGCGTGGACACCGCCAAGGAGAGACCCAGTACTTC. Translating it yields CSARGHRQGETQYF.

This clonotype was seen only a few times. The CDR3 region is CASSPPMGQKETQYF. The CDR3 nucleotides are TGTGCCAGCAGCCCCCCCATGGGGCAGAAAGAGACCCAGTACTTC. The V and J genes are TRBV14 and TRBJ2-5, with D maybe TRBD1 (5 bases). The germline V and J ends were trimmed by 4 bases and 3 bases, with 15 bases remaining between them. CDR1 is SGHDN and CDR2 is FVKESK in the germline V gene. The CDR3 sequence is 15 residues long.

This clonotype was counted ten times or more. In DNA form, the CDR3 reads TGTGCCAGTAGTTCGGGACTAGCGGGAGCTCAAGAGACCCAGTACTTC. Encoded protein: CASSSGLAGAQETQYF. V is TRBV19 and J is TRBJ2-5; 14 nucleotides line up with TRBD2. CDR3 length: 16 amino acids. Germline CDR1 reads LNHDA; CDR2 reads SQIVND (reference sequence). The ends lost 5 bases at V and 2 bases at J; junction bases unmatched: 4.

In this sample, this clonotype turned up many times. This sequence joins TRBV6-4 and TRBJ2-7; possibly TRBD1 for D (6 bases). CDR1 is MRHNA, CDR2 SNTAGT, per germline. With 0 bases removed from V and 9 bases from J, the gap between germline ends came to 12 bases. This CDR3 region has 13 residues. The CDR3 DNA is TGTGCCAGCAGTGACTCCGTCGGACAGCGGCAGTACTTC. Amino acid sequence: CASSDSVGQRQYF.

This clonotype was observed at least ten times. The rearrangement uses TRBV19 and TRBJ1-5; tentatively, D is TRBD1 (5 bases). CDR3 length equals 14 residues. The germline V gene has CDR1 LNHDA and CDR2 SQIVND (reference sequence). Trimming left V 5 bases short and J 2 bases short, with 10 bases between. CDR3 DNA: TGTGCCAGTAGTGGGGGATTGGGCAATCAGCCCCAGCATTTT. This sequence encodes CASSGGLGNQPQHF.

In regard to this clonotype: The junction departs from germline at one end; a sequencing error may be responsible. The chain uses TRBV6-2 or TRBV6-3 and TRBJ2-3; D ambiguous. CDR3 length: 15 amino acids. In germline, CDR1 is MNHEY, CDR2 SVGEGT. The CDR3 DNA reads as TGTGCCAGTAGTTACTCAGAAACTAGCACAGATACGCAGTATTTT. Translation: CASSYSETSTDTQYF.

This clonotype has just a few counts. V usage is TRBV5-6 and J usage is TRBJ1-1; 7 positions match TRBD1. The V gene's germline CDR1 is SGHDT and CDR2 YYEEEE. This CDR3 contains 14 residues. With 4 bases clipped from V and 1 base from J, the junction kept 4 bases outside the gene matches. CDR3 in DNA: TGTGCCAGCAGCCCGGGACAGTCGAACACTGAAGCTTTCTTT. Protein sequence: CASSPGQSNTEAFF.

This clonotype was detected ten times or more. The chain links TRBV7-8 to TRBJ2-1; D uncertain. V lost 1 base and J 0 bases, leaving 7 bases between the germline ends. This CDR3 has 15 residues. CDR1 is SGHVS and CDR2 is FQNEAQ in the germline V gene. The CDR3 sequence: CASSLGTSSYNEQFF. The CDR3 bases are TGTGCCAGCAGCTTAGGTACGAGCTCCTACAATGAGCAGTTCTTC.

This clonotype has a handful of counts. The chain combines TRBV12-3 or TRBV12-4 with TRBJ2-7, with TRBD2 matching over 7 bases. J was trimmed by 4 bases and V by 1 base; bases with no gene match: 4. This CDR3 is built from 14 residues. The CDR3 DNA reads as TGTGCCAGCAGTTTAGAGCGGGGCTTTTACGAGCAGTACTTC. Its protein product is CASSLERGFYEQYF.

This clonotype was detected many times. The chain joins TRBV29-1 to TRBJ1-5, with 7 bases lining up with TRBD1. Germline V CDR1 and CDR2: SQVTM, ANQGSEA. The CDR3 runs to 14 residues. V lost 4 bases and J lost 0; bases outside the gene matches: 3. The CDR3 reads CSVAQGNSNQPQHF. CDR3 in DNA: TGCAGCGTTGCACAGGGGAATAGCAATCAGCCCCAGCATTTT.

This clonotype was counted many times. The J gene is TRBJ2-5, the V gene TRBV20-1; D unresolved. V gave up 3 bases and J gave up 2 bases, with 7 bases separating them. In germline, CDR1 is DFQATT, CDR2 SNEGSKA (reference sequence). This CDR3 is built from 12 residues. In DNA form, the CDR3 reads TGCAGTGCTAGTCCCATACAAGAGACCCAGTACTTC. Its protein is CSASPIQETQYF.

This clonotype was counted at least ten times. As DNA, the CDR3 is TGTGCCAGCTCATCCGGACAGTACGAGCAGTACTTC. Its protein product is CASSSGQYEQYF. J is TRBJ2-7 and V is TRBV18; possible D gene TRBD1, 6 bases. V gave up 5 bases and J gave up 4 bases, with 9 bases separating them. The CDR3 consists of 12 residues. Germline-derived CDR1 and CDR2 are KGHSH and LQKENI.

In its sample, this clonotype was seen many times. The rearrangement links TRBV5-4 to TRBJ2-5; unclear D gene. From germline, CDR1 is SGHNT and CDR2 YYREEE (reference sequence). This CDR3 has 13 amino acids. Trimming pared 0 bases from V and 4 bases from J, leaving 7 bases between. CDR3 nucleotides: TGTGCCAGCAGCTTGGGGCAGGCAGAGACCCAGTACTTC. Protein product: CASSLGQAETQYF.

This clonotype has at least ten counts. The chain carries TRBV7-6 and TRBJ2-1, with a possible D match to TRBD2 (6 bases). The germline gives CDR1 SGHVS, CDR2 FNYEAQ. The V and J ends lost 5 bases and 0 bases respectively, with 11 bases between them. The CDR3 sequence is 15 residues long. The CDR3 protein is CASSPEGRSYNEQFF. CDR3 nucleotide sequence: TGTGCCAGCAGCCCGGAGGGACGCTCCTACAATGAGCAGTTCTTC. Drawing the rest from reference TRBV7-6 and TRBJ2-1, the complete variable domain is GAGVSQSPRYKVTKRGQDVALRCDPISGHVSLYWYRQALGQGPEFLTYFNYEAQQDKSGLPNDRFSAERPEGSISTLTIQRTEQRDSAMYRCASSPEGRSYNEQFFGPGTRLTVL.

This clonotype has ten or more counts. Relative to the germline gene, one junction end is altered; a read error may explain this. This sequence joins TRBV7-7 and TRBJ2-3, with a weak D call TRBD2 (7 bases). The CDR3 runs to 15 residues. Germline V CDR1 and CDR2: SSHAT, FNYEAQ (reference sequence). CDR3 sequence reads: CASSLVGGGADTQYF. The CDR3 coding sequence is TGTGCTAGCAGTCTCGTAGGGGGGGGCGCAGATACGCAGTATTTT.

The chain links TRBV5-1 to TRBJ2-3; the D gene is possibly TRBD2 (6 bases). Trimming took 5 bases from V and 4 from J, leaving 23 bases between them. CDR1 is SGHRS and CDR2 is YFSETQ in the germline V gene. This CDR3 spans 17 amino acids. CDR3 in amino acids: CASRRSNVAEVPDTQYF. The CDR3 bases are TGCGCCAGCAGGCGGAGTAATGTAGCGGAAGTCCCAGATACGCAGTATTTT. The full variable domain, rest sourced from reference TRBV5-1 and TRBJ2-3, is KAGVTQTPRYLIKTRGQQVTLSCSPISGHRSVSWYQQTPGQGLQFLFEYFSETQRNKGNFPGRFSGRQFSNSRSEMNVSTLELGDSALYLCASRRSNVAEVPDTQYFGPGTRLTVL.

This clonotype has only a few counts. The chain is built from TRBV4-1 and TRBJ1-4; tentatively, D is TRBD1 (5 bases). V gave up 0 bases and J gave up 4 bases, with 15 bases separating them. The CDR3 is 17 amino acids. Germline CDR1 is MGHRA and CDR2 is YSYEKL. The CDR3 coding sequence is TGCGCCAGCAGCCAAGAGGGGATCCAGGGCCATAATGAAAAACTGTTTTTT. It is translated as CASSQEGIQGHNEKLFF.

This clonotype was seen repeatedly, ten times or more. The chain recombines TRBV10-3 with TRBJ2-5; D might be TRBD2 (5 bases). Germline assignment: CDR1 ENHRY and CDR2 SYGVKD. The CDR3 totals 17 residues. The germline V and J ends were trimmed by 0 bases and 5 bases, with 19 bases remaining between them. The chain's CDR3 is CAISESWVPAGDETQYF. In nucleotides, the CDR3 is TGTGCCATCAGTGAGTCATGGGTTCCCGCCGGGGATGAGACCCAGTACTTC.